The 26 T cell receptor beta chains reported below all come from one sample, sequenced in a study of T cell responses to AZD1222 COVID-19 vaccine. Generated by immunoSEQ multiplex PCR, the TCRdb table keeps only in-frame clones and is missing some. The sample has roughly 110,000 clones; 70% to 90% are singletons. The sample here was peripheral blood, taken 28 days after the second AZD1222 dose. The receptors shown here come from an adult who received the AZD1222 COVID-19 vaccine.

The V gene is TRBV10-2, the J gene TRBJ2-3; 9 bases align to TRBD1. Losses at the gene ends were 8 bases for V and 2 bases for J; bases not matched to a gene: 2. CDR3 length equals 13 residues. Germline V gene data show CDR1 as WSHSY and CDR2 as SAAADI. The DNA of the CDR3 is TGCGCCAGCGGACAGGGGCTCACAGATACGCAGTATTTT. Translated, it gives CASGQGLTDTQYF.

The chain carries TRBV4-2 and TRBJ2-7; the match to TRBD2 covers 9 bases. The CDR3 is 15 residues long. V dropped 1 base and J dropped 6; count of bases not matched to a gene: 7. Looked up from germline, CDR1 is LGHNA and CDR2 is YNFKEQ. The CDR3 region is CASSQGGSGGSEQYF. CDR3 coding DNA: TGTGCCAGCAGCCAAGGTGGCAGCGGGGGGTCCGAGCAGTACTTC.

This clone occurred a few times. The gene calls are TRBV30 and TRBJ1-1; D remains unclear. There are 13 residues in the CDR3. V gave up 2 bases and J gave up 2 bases, with 9 bases separating them. In germline, CDR1 is GTSNPN, CDR2 SVGIG (reference sequence). Written as DNA, the CDR3 is TGTGCCTGGAGTCGTCAGGCTAACACTGAAGCTTTCTTT. Translating it yields CAWSRQANTEAFF.

The J gene is TRBJ2-4, the V gene TRBV7-2; the D call may be TRBD1 or TRBD2 (5 bases each). Per the germline V gene, CDR1 is SGHTA and CDR2 is FQGNSA. Trimming cost V 4 bases and J 6 bases, with 16 bases left between them. The CDR3 consists of 15 residues. The CDR3 region has the DNA TGTGCCAGCAGCTCCCCAGGGTCTGGGGGAAACATTCAGTACTTC. It translates to CASSSPGSGGNIQYF.

The chain employs TRBV12-3 or TRBV12-4 and TRBJ1-2; D is perhaps TRBD1 (6 bases). V lost 6 bases and J 4 bases, leaving 12 bases between the germline ends. The CDR3 has 13 residues. The chain's CDR3 is CASSGAGAYGYTF. CDR3 in DNA: TGTGCCAGCAGCGGAGCGGGGGCCTATGGCTACACCTTC.

Details on this clone: Distinct nucleotide sequences in the sample also encode this CDR3. CDR3 protein: CASSTGQRNYGYTF. The CDR3 DNA sequence: TGTGCCAGTAGTACCGGACAGAGGAACTATGGCTACACCTTC. The chain has TRBV19 and TRBJ1-2, with a tentative D call TRBD1 (6 bases). Germline-derived CDR1 and CDR2 are LNHDA and SQIVND (reference sequence). The CDR3 spans 14 residues. V gave up 4 bases and J gave up 2 bases, with 11 bases separating them.

This clone has only a few counts. V is TRBV6-5 and J is TRBJ2-7; 10 positions agree with TRBD1. The CDR3 is made up of 15 amino acids. Germline CDR1 reads MNHEY; CDR2 reads SVGAGI. The V and J ends lost 7 bases and 6 bases, in that order; junction bases with no gene match: 12. The CDR3 region has the DNA TGTGCCAGCACCTGGGGGGGACAGGGGACCGGCGAGCAGTACTTC. Its translation: CASTWGGQGTGEQYF.

Of note for this clone: Germline is not matched at one junction end, which may reflect a read error. The rearrangement joins TRBV12-3 or TRBV12-4 to TRBJ2-3; D unresolved. This CDR3 is 13 amino acids long. The CDR3 is CASSLAGGDTQYF. DNA for the CDR3: TGTGCCAGCAGCTTAGCCGGTGGGGATACGCAGTATTTT.

This clone came up once. This rearrangement joins TRBV18 to TRBJ2-6; TRBD1 matches 7 bases. CDR1 and CDR2 from the germline V gene are KGHSH and LQKENI. The J segment lost 1 base and the V segment lost 6 bases, leaving 18 bases of the junction unmatched. The CDR3 spans 20 residues. CDR3 nucleotide sequence: TGTGCCAGCTCCCGGACAGGCTCACAGGGTCTTACGTCTGGGGCCAACGTCCTGACTTTC. It encodes CASSRTGSQGLTSGANVLTF.

The V gene is TRBV6-2 or TRBV6-3, the J gene TRBJ1-4; D gene ambiguous. The CDR3 loop spans 12 amino acids. Trimming shortened V by 6 bases and J by 5 bases, and 7 bases separated the two germline ends. The germline gives CDR1 MNHEY, CDR2 SVGEGT. CDR3 nucleotide sequence: TGTGCCAGCAGCTCGATGAATGAAAAACTGTTTTTT. The encoded protein is CASSSMNEKLFF.

This chain uses TRBV7-8 with TRBJ2-7, with D perhaps assigned TRBD1 or TRBD2 (5 bases each). Trimming removed 5 bases from V and 5 bases from J, with 19 bases in between. Germline V gene data show CDR1 as SGHVS and CDR2 as FQNEAQ. CDR3 size: 15 residues. CDR3 sequence: CASSREGDSFDEQYF. CDR3 bases: TGTGCCAGCAGCCGAGAGGGAGACAGCTTTGACGAGCAGTACTTC.

The gene calls are TRBV7-9 and TRBJ1-1, with D possibly matching TRBD1 (5 bases). The length of the CDR3 is 13 residues. The V end lost 6 bases, the J end lost 4 bases, and 12 bases lay between the germline ends. Germline lookup yields CDR1 SEHNR and CDR2 FQNEAQ (reference sequence). The CDR3 DNA reads TGTGCCAGCAGTGACGGGGCAGCCACTGAAGCTTTCTTT. As protein: CASSDGAATEAFF.

The chain carries TRBV19 and TRBJ1-2; D may be TRBD1 (6 bases). CDR1 LNHDA and CDR2 SQIVND come from the germline V gene (reference sequence). V was trimmed by 7 bases and J by 8 bases, leaving 20 bases between them. This CDR3 comprises 14 residues. In DNA, the CDR3 is TGTGCCAGTACACCGGGGGGCAGGGCGGAAGGCTACACCTTC. It yields the protein CASTPGGRAEGYTF.

V is TRBV27 and J is TRBJ1-5; weak D call: TRBD1 (5 bases). The V gene's germline CDR1 is MNHEY and CDR2 SMNVEV (reference sequence). This CDR3 has 14 residues. The V end lost 3 bases, the J end lost 4 bases, and 10 bases lay between the germline ends. The CDR3: CASSFRGENQPQHF. The CDR3 bases are TGTGCCAGCAGTTTTCGGGGGGAAAATCAGCCCCAGCATTTT.

J is TRBJ2-7 and V is TRBV29-1; D unclear. This CDR3 region has 11 residues. Trimming stripped 6 bases from V and 2 bases from J, with 8 bases between. Germline CDR1 and CDR2: SQVTM and ANQGSEA. The CDR3 sequence is CSVAQPYEQYF. The CDR3 DNA is TGCAGCGTGGCGCAGCCCTACGAGCAGTACTTC.

The chain is built from TRBV6-6 and TRBJ1-3; D may be TRBD1 (5 bases). Germline V gene data show CDR1 as MNHNY and CDR2 as SVGAGI (reference sequence). There are 14 residues in the CDR3. The V and J ends lost 5 bases and 4 bases respectively, with 12 bases between them. CDR3 coding DNA: TGTGCCAGCAGTCCGGGAACAGGCGGAAACACCATATATTTT. Protein sequence: CASSPGTGGNTIYF.

The chain carries TRBV5-1 and TRBJ2-7; 9 positions match TRBD1. Unmatched junction bases numbered 8, after V lost 4 bases and J lost 6 bases. In germline, CDR1 is SGHRS, CDR2 YFSETQ. This CDR3 is 14 amino acids long. The CDR3 DNA reads TGCGCCAGCAGCCCCCGGGACAGGGCTCGCGAGCAGTACTTC. This encodes CASSPRDRAREQYF.

CDR3 amino acids: CASSPQGASSGNTIYF. As DNA, the CDR3 is TGTGCCAGCAGCCCACAGGGGGCGAGCTCTGGAAACACCATATATTTT. The rearrangement links TRBV7-8 to TRBJ1-3; 9 bases map to TRBD1. CDR1 and CDR2 from the germline V gene are SGHVS and FQNEAQ. The CDR3 runs 16 residues. The junction had 5 bases not matched to a gene; V was cut back by 5 bases and J by 0 bases.

The V call is TRBV15, the J call TRBJ2-5, with TRBD1 matching over 7 bases. Germline values: CDR1 LNHNV, CDR2 YYDKDF (reference sequence). The CDR3 extends over 16 amino acids. V lost 3 bases, J lost 2 bases, and 9 bases stayed unmatched. CDR3 amino acids: CATSRGKGALQETQYF. Here the CDR3 DNA reads TGTGCCACCAGCAGGGGCAAGGGGGCCCTTCAAGAGACCCAGTACTTC.

The CDR3 DNA follows: TGTGCCAGCAGCTTAGGGACTAGCGGGGATACGCAGTATTTT. Its translation is CASSLGTSGDTQYF. The gene calls are TRBV7-2 and TRBJ2-3; 11 bases line up with TRBD2. V shed 1 base and J 6 bases; nucleotides not matched to a gene: 0. The CDR3 totals 14 residues. CDR1 and CDR2 (germline): SGHTA, FQGNSA. Full variable domain (outside the CDR3, taken from reference TRBV7-2 and TRBJ2-3): GAGVSQSPSNKVTEKGKDVELRCDPISGHTALYWYRQSLGQGLEFLIYFQGNSAPDKSGLPSDRFSAERTGGSVSTLTIQRTQQEDSAVYLCASSLGTSGDTQYFGPGTRLTVL.

This clone is a singleton in its sample. This CDR3 is CASSPDIGAGDNEQFF. The DNA of the CDR3 is TGCGCCAGCAGCCCGGACATCGGGGCGGGAGACAATGAGCAGTTCTTC. This rearrangement joins TRBV4-1 to TRBJ2-1; 7 bases agree with TRBD2. Germline CDR1 MGHRA, CDR2 YSYEKL. This CDR3 comprises 16 residues. V lost 4 bases to trimming and J lost 5 bases; unmatched junction nucleotides: 11.

The chain's CDR3 is CASSYGLNYEQYF. CDR3 nucleotide sequence: TGTGCCAGCAGTTACGGGCTGAATTACGAGCAGTACTTC. The chain carries TRBV6-5 and TRBJ2-7; no firm D call. Germline loops: CDR1 MNHEY, CDR2 SVGAGI. The CDR3 is made up of 13 amino acids. The ends were cut back, 2 bases at V and 4 bases at J, with 9 bases in the middle.

The V call is TRBV27, the J call TRBJ2-3; D ambiguous. Germline V lookup: CDR1 MNHEY, CDR2 SMNVEV (reference sequence). The V gene lost 2 bases and the J gene lost 6 bases, with 9 bases spanning the gap. This CDR3 contains 13 residues. This chain's CDR3 is CASSLRSADTQYF. The CDR3 coding sequence is TGTGCCAGCAGTTTAAGGTCGGCTGATACGCAGTATTTT.

The gene calls are TRBV19 and TRBJ2-4; D assignment may be TRBD1 or TRBD2 (5 bases each). Looked up from germline, CDR1 is LNHDA and CDR2 is SQIVND (reference sequence). The V end lost 0 bases, the J end lost 6 bases, and 15 bases lay between the germline ends. CDR3 length equals 16 residues. The CDR3 nucleotides read TGTGCCAGTAGTATAGATTACGGGGCGGGTTTAAACATTCAGTACTTC. Amino acids: CASSIDYGAGLNIQYF.

CDR3 DNA sequence: TGTGCCAGCAACCCCAGGGGCTTTAACTATGGCTACACCTTC. Its translation is CASNPRGFNYGYTF. The chain links TRBV6-2 or TRBV6-3 to TRBJ1-2, with D perhaps matching TRBD1 (6 bases). CDR3 length: 14 residues. The germline V and J ends were trimmed by 7 bases and 1 base, with 13 bases remaining between them. Germline CDR1 and CDR2: MNHEY and SVGEGT.

This clone was recorded once. This chain uses TRBV11-2 with TRBJ2-5; perhaps TRBD2 as D (7 bases). From germline, CDR1 is SGHAT and CDR2 FQNNGV. With 0 bases removed from V and 7 bases from J, the gap between germline ends came to 15 bases. The CDR3 is 15 amino acids. The CDR3 DNA sequence: TGTGCCAGCAGCTTAGATCAGGCAGGGGAGGGGACCCAGTACTTC. It yields the protein CASSLDQAGEGTQYF.